Listed below are T cell receptor beta chains from one sample, sequenced in a study of T-cell reconstitution after alpha-beta-depleted transplantation in children. One entry per CDR3 protein, called by TCRdb with MiXCR from the PCR reads. The sample holds hundreds of thousands of distinct CDR3 sequences, 15% to 20% seen once. Material: PBMCs, mostly from graft donor cells, obtained 360 days after TCRalphabeta/CD19-depleted stem cell transplant. These TCRs come from a boy in the first two years of life who had a stem cell transplant for Wiskott-Aldrich syndrome, so the T cells may come from the graft donor. Both conserved end residues are part of each CDR3. A D gene is named only where the DNA matches it firmly. Only some rows state a clone size, as once, few, many or a class for expanded clones.

V gene,clone size,J gene,D gene,CDR3 protein,CDR3 DNA
TRBV5-1,few,TRBJ2-5,NA,CASSADGKETQYF,TGCGCCAGCAGCGCCGACGGCAAAGAGACCCAGTACTTC
TRBV7-2,few,TRBJ2-2,TRBD2,CASSSGLAGFRTGELFF,TGTGCCAGCAGCTCGGGACTAGCGGGCTTCCGCACCGGGGAGCTGTTTTTT
TRBV24-1,NA,TRBJ2-5,TRBD2,CATSVGGLAGGRETQYF,TGTGCCACCAGTGTAGGAGGACTAGCGGGCGGTAGGGAGACCCAGTACTTC
TRBV4-1,few,TRBJ2-1,NA,CASSFWGLKSSYNEQFF,TGCGCCAGCAGCTTCTGGGGACTTAAGAGCTCCTACAATGAGCAGTTCTTC
TRBV11-2,NA,TRBJ1-5,NA,CASGQGYGQPQHF,TGTGCCAGCGGCCAGGGGTATGGTCAGCCCCAGCATTTT
TRBV29-1,NA,TRBJ2-5,NA,CSVDGSGRQETQYF,TGCAGCGTTGACGGATCCGGCCGCCAAGAGACCCAGTACTTC
TRBV7-9,few,TRBJ2-3,TRBD2,CASSLSTSEVTDTQYF,TGTGCCAGCAGCTTATCGACTAGCGAGGTTACAGATACGCAGTATTTT
TRBV20-1,NA,TRBJ2-5,NA,CSARDWGKGRETQYF,TGCAGTGCTAGAGATTGGGGCAAAGGAAGGGAGACCCAGTACTTC
TRBV12-3/TRBV12-4,few,TRBJ2-7,NA,CASSLWARPFTYEQYF,TGTGCCAGCAGTTTATGGGCGAGACCATTTACGTACGAGCAGTACTTC
TRBV2,NA,TRBJ2-3,NA,CASSEAWRGFTDTQYF,TGTGCCAGCAGTGAAGCCTGGCGGGGATTCACAGATACGCAGTATTTT
TRBV10-3,few,TRBJ2-6,NA,CATQGTGANVLTF,TGTGCCACCCAAGGGACAGGGGCCAACGTCCTGACTTTC
TRBV10-3,few,TRBJ2-7,NA,CAISESLDYLYEQYF,TGTGCCATCAGTGAGTCTCTCGACTACCTCTACGAGCAGTACTTC
TRBV24-1,NA,TRBJ2-5,NA,CATSAGDGTQYF,TGTGCCACCAGTGCGGGGGACGGGACCCAGTACTTC
TRBV12-3/TRBV12-4,NA,TRBJ2-1,TRBD2,CASSLGRGGAHNEQFF,TGTGCCAGCAGTCTTGGTCGCGGGGGGGCCCACAATGAGCAGTTCTTC
TRBV9,NA,TRBJ1-1,NA,CASSPSGAATEAFF,TGTGCCAGCAGCCCCTCAGGGGCAGCCACTGAAGCTTTCTTT
TRBV5-1,NA,TRBJ2-2,TRBD1,CASSFGQGASRTGELFF,TGCGCCAGCAGCTTTGGACAGGGGGCTTCGAGGACCGGGGAGCTGTTTTTT
TRBV7-2,NA,TRBJ2-7,TRBD1,CASSVPGQGRYEQYF,TGTGCCAGCAGCGTCCCGGGACAGGGTCGGTACGAGCAGTACTTC
TRBV4-1,few,TRBJ1-1,TRBD1,CASSQGQGKYTEAFF,TGCGCCAGCAGCCAGGGACAGGGGAAGTACACTGAAGCTTTCTTT
TRBV12-3/TRBV12-4,few,TRBJ2-3,TRBD2,CASSPGTSPKSTDTQYF,TGTGCCAGCAGTCCCGGGACTAGCCCAAAATCGACAGATACGCAGTATTTT
TRBV5-6,few,TRBJ2-5,TRBD1,CASSSRQGAPQETQYF,TGTGCCAGCAGCTCGAGACAGGGGGCGCCCCAAGAGACCCAGTACTTC
TRBV4-1,NA,TRBJ2-2,TRBD2,CASSQEGRVGTGELFF,TGCGCCAGCAGCCAAGAAGGGAGGGTGGGCACCGGGGAGCTGTTTTTT
TRBV28,few,TRBJ2-4,NA,CASSPHSRETQGLAKNIQYF,TGTGCCAGCAGTCCCCACAGCCGGGAGACCCAAGGGTTAGCCAAAAACATTCAGTACTTC
TRBV3-1,NA,TRBJ1-3,TRBD1,CASSQGGQGSWSGNTIYF,TGTGCCAGCAGCCAAGGGGGACAGGGGTCTTGGTCTGGAAACACCATATATTTT
TRBV5-1,few,TRBJ2-6,TRBD1,CASSFGTGSSGANVLTF,TGCGCCAGCAGCTTCGGGACAGGGTCATCCGGGGCCAACGTCCTGACTTTC
TRBV5-1,NA,TRBJ2-1,TRBD2,CASTTSGGLREKFF,TGCGCCAGTACTACTAGCGGGGGCCTTCGGGAGAAGTTCTTC
TRBV12-3/TRBV12-4,few,TRBJ2-1,NA,CASSITATGYNEQFF,TGTGCCAGCAGTATAACAGCGACGGGCTACAATGAGCAGTTCTTC
TRBV5-1,NA,TRBJ2-2,NA,CASEGRTGELFF,TGCGCCAGCGAAGGGAGAACCGGGGAGCTGTTTTTT
TRBV5-1,many,TRBJ2-1,NA,CASSSHITPNEQFF,TGCGCCAGCAGCTCCCATATCACTCCAAATGAGCAGTTCTTC
TRBV7-6,few,TRBJ1-5,TRBD1,CASSLRGGVNQPQHF,TGTGCCAGCAGCTTAAGAGGGGGCGTCAATCAGCCCCAGCATTTT
TRBV7-2,NA,TRBJ2-7,TRBD2,CASSLLTAGGNFEQYF,TGTGCCAGCAGCTTATTAACGGCGGGAGGGAATTTCGAGCAGTACTTC
TRBV12-3/TRBV12-4,few,TRBJ1-2,NA,CASSFGHYGYTF,TGTGCCAGCAGTTTTGGGCACTATGGCTACACCTTC
TRBV20-1,NA,TRBJ2-6,NA,CSARGSSSPSGANVLTF,TGCAGTGCGCGAGGTTCGAGTTCCCCTTCTGGGGCCAACGTCCTGACTTTC
TRBV5-1,few,TRBJ2-4,TRBD2,CASSIRTSGGLAKNIQYF,TGCGCCAGCAGCATTAGGACTAGCGGGGGCCTAGCCAAAAACATTCAGTACTTC
TRBV4-1,many,TRBJ2-2,NA,CASSQGRTNTGELFF,TGCGCCAGCAGCCAAGGACGGACGAACACCGGGGAGCTGTTTTTT
TRBV4-1,NA,TRBJ2-1,NA,CASSQAAGLSYNEQFF,TGCGCCAGCAGCCAAGCGGCAGGGCTTTCCTACAATGAGCAGTTCTTC
TRBV12-3/TRBV12-4,many,TRBJ2-5,NA,CASRGQETQYF,TGTGCCAGCAGGGGGCAAGAGACCCAGTACTTC
TRBV3-1,NA,TRBJ2-3,TRBD2,CASSQDRRGDTDTQYF,TGTGCCAGCAGCCAAGATAGGCGGGGGGACACAGATACGCAGTATTTT
TRBV5-1,NA,TRBJ2-5,NA,CASSLEGPQETQYF,TGCGCCAGCAGCTTAGAGGGTCCCCAAGAGACCCAGTACTTC
TRBV24-1,NA,TRBJ2-5,TRBD2,CATSDLLAGQETQYF,TGTGCCACCAGTGATTTACTAGCGGGGCAAGAGACCCAGTACTTC
TRBV12-3/TRBV12-4,NA,TRBJ2-7,TRBD1,CASSLGTGTVYEQYF,TGTGCCAGCAGTTTAGGGACAGGGACTGTCTACGAGCAGTACTTC
TRBV12-3/TRBV12-4,NA,TRBJ2-2,NA,CASKITVRGGTGELFF,TGTGCCAGCAAAATTACGGTGCGGGGAGGCACCGGGGAGCTGTTTTTT
TRBV5-1,NA,TRBJ2-2,TRBD2,CASSLLGTSGRNTGELFF,TGCGCCAGCAGCTTGCTCGGTACTAGCGGGAGAAACACCGGGGAGCTGTTTTTT
TRBV7-8,many,TRBJ1-6,TRBD1,CASSLWDRDNSPLHF,TGTGCCAGCAGCCTATGGGACAGGGATAATTCACCCCTCCACTTT
TRBV28,many,TRBJ2-7,NA,CASSSHSYEQYF,TGTGCCAGCAGCTCTCACTCCTACGAGCAGTACTTC
TRBV12-3/TRBV12-4,NA,TRBJ1-6,NA,CASSVPGSPHSPLHF,TGTGCCAGCAGTGTTCCGGGCTCCCCCCATTCACCCCTCCACTTT
TRBV7-9,many,TRBJ2-2,TRBD1,CASSFPGGTGELFF,TGTGCCAGCAGCTTCCCAGGGGGAACCGGGGAGCTGTTTTTT
TRBV5-1,NA,TRBJ2-7,TRBD1,CASSFDRAEQYF,TGCGCCAGCAGCTTCGACAGGGCCGAGCAGTACTTC
TRBV7-6,few,TRBJ1-4,NA,CASRGGNNEKLFF,TGTGCCAGCCGGGGAGGGAATAATGAAAAACTGTTTTTT
TRBV6-6,few,TRBJ2-1,NA,CASTYGTENEQFF,TGTGCCAGCACCTACGGGACTGAAAATGAGCAGTTCTTC
TRBV7-9,NA,TRBJ2-1,TRBD2,CASSLKPSGYNEQFF,TGTGCCAGCAGCTTAAAGCCTAGCGGCTACAATGAGCAGTTCTTC
TRBV6-1,few,TRBJ2-7,TRBD1,CASTPGQGRNEQYF,TGTGCCAGCACCCCGGGACAGGGAAGAAACGAGCAGTACTTC